The 30 T cell receptor beta chains in this list originate from one sample, sequenced in a study of cytotoxic CD8 clonotypes in ibrutinib-treated CLL. Generated by immunoSEQ multiplex PCR, the TCRdb table keeps only in-frame clones and is missing some. Here the sample spans tens of thousands of clones, roughly 76% being singletons. Sequenced here: PBMCs, sampled after 36 months of ibrutinib treatment. These receptors were taken from a human donor with chronic lymphocytic leukemia.

V gene TRBV7-7 combines with J gene TRBJ2-1; 11 bases align to TRBD2. V shed 5 bases and J 0 bases; nucleotides not matched to a gene: 3. CDR3 size: 16 residues. Germline V gene sequence: CDR1 SSHAT, CDR2 FNYEAQ (reference sequence). CDR3 sequence reads: CASSLLAGGSYNEQFF. In nucleotides, the CDR3 is TGTGCCAGCAGCCTTCTAGCGGGGGGCTCCTACAATGAGCAGTTCTTC.

The J gene is TRBJ2-5, the V gene TRBV7-7; a weak D match, TRBD2 (7 bases). This CDR3 spans 13 amino acids. The V gene lost 8 bases and the J gene lost 5 bases, with 15 bases spanning the gap. The germline CDR1 and CDR2 sequences are SSHAT and FNYEAQ (reference sequence). Here the CDR3 reads CASSEGGWETQYF. The CDR3 coding sequence is TGTGCCAGCTCTGAGGGGGGGTGGGAGACCCAGTACTTC.

The chain is built from TRBV6-5 and TRBJ1-1; a weak D match, TRBD1 (5 bases). The germline gives CDR1 MNHEY, CDR2 SVGAGI. V lost 0 bases and J lost 2, with 10 bases in between. This CDR3 comprises 15 residues. The CDR3 region is CASSYSGGVNTEAFF. CDR3 in DNA: TGTGCCAGCAGTTACTCGGGGGGGGTAAACACTGAAGCTTTCTTT.

This clone appeared once. This chain connects TRBV6-5 to TRBJ1-2; D possibly corresponds to TRBD1 (5 bases). V lost 1 base to trimming and J lost 3 bases, with 9 bases between them. Germline CDR1 MNHEY, CDR2 SVGAGI. The CDR3 loop spans 14 amino acids. CDR3: CASSYFGGDYGYTF. The CDR3 DNA reads as TGTGCCAGCAGTTACTTTGGGGGGGACTATGGCTACACCTTC.

This clone was seen a handful of times. The gene calls are TRBV5-4 and TRBJ1-5, with 8 bases that match TRBD1. From germline, CDR1 is SGHNT and CDR2 YYREEE (reference sequence). The V segment lost 0 bases and the J segment 3 bases; nucleotides outside the gene matches: 14. The CDR3 contains 19 residues. The DNA of the CDR3 is TGTGCCAGCAGCTTGGCAAGCGGACAGGGACCCTCGATCAATCAGCCCCAGCATTTT. This encodes CASSLASGQGPSINQPQHF.

J is TRBJ1-2 and V is TRBV4-1; D remains ambiguous. The CDR3 spans 16 residues. V was clipped by 4 bases and J by 0 bases, with 15 bases between them. Germline V gene data show CDR1 as MGHRA and CDR2 as YSYEKL. CDR3 protein: CASSPVGRLANYGYTF. The CDR3 bases are TGCGCCAGCAGCCCCGTTGGACGGCTAGCTAACTATGGCTACACCTTC.

V and J are TRBV2 and TRBJ2-3, with TRBD2 matching over 9 bases. Germline V CDR1 and CDR2: SNHLY, FYNNEI. The trim removed 9 bases at V and 1 base at J, leaving 5 bases unmatched. The CDR3 is made up of 14 amino acids. The CDR3 region has the DNA TGTGCCAGTTATCGCGGGGGGGGCACAGATACGCAGTATTTT. Protein product: CASYRGGGTDTQYF. Combining the CDR3 with reference TRBV2 and TRBJ2-3 gives the whole variable domain EPEVTQTPSHQVTQMGQEVILRCVPISNHLYFYWYRQILGQKVEFLVSFYNNEISEKSEIFDDQFSVERPDGSNFTLKIRSTKLEDSAMYFCASYRGGGTDTQYFGPGTRLTVL.

This clone showed up just a few times. The CDR3 spells CASLRDGQSTDTQYF. The CDR3 bases are TGCGCCAGCCTTCGCGACGGACAGTCGACAGATACGCAGTATTTT. The gene calls are TRBV5-1 and TRBJ2-3; tentatively, D is TRBD1 (6 bases). Germline-derived CDR1 and CDR2 are SGHRS and YFSETQ. V lost 7 bases to trimming and J lost 3 bases, with 18 bases between them. The CDR3 consists of 15 residues.

The chain links TRBV7-9 to TRBJ2-5; no reliable D call. Trimming stripped 0 bases from V and 5 bases from J, with 7 bases between. The CDR3 has 13 residues. Germline loops: CDR1 SEHNR, CDR2 FQNEAQ (reference sequence). Here the CDR3 DNA reads TGTGCCAGCAGCTTAGCGGGATGGGAGACCCAGTACTTC. It translates to CASSLAGWETQYF.

The chain couples TRBV6-6 to TRBJ1-5, with TRBD1 as a possible D gene (5 bases). The germline gives CDR1 MNHNY, CDR2 SVGAGI (reference sequence). The CDR3 contains 15 residues. V lost 5 bases and J lost 1, with 12 bases in between. The chain's CDR3 is CASSPQGRSNQPQHF. CDR3 in DNA: TGTGCCAGCAGTCCCCAGGGTCGGAGCAATCAGCCCCAGCATTTT.

A single count supports this clone. J is TRBJ1-4 and V is TRBV5-1; the D is unclear. The CDR3 runs 15 residues. The V end was cut by 4 bases, the J end by 5 bases, with 15 bases between. CDR1 SGHRS and CDR2 YFSETQ come from the germline V gene. CDR3 bases: TGCGCCAGCAGCCGGGATTGGGTGGGGAATGAAAAACTGTTTTTT. Amino acids: CASSRDWVGNEKLFF.

This chain uses TRBV30 with TRBJ1-5; a weak D match, TRBD1 (5 bases). The CDR3 is made up of 13 amino acids. Germline CDR1 and CDR2: GTSNPN and SVGIG (reference sequence). Trimming took off 2 bases at V and 5 bases at J, with 10 bases between the two ends. CDR3 sequence reads: CAWSSRADQPQHF. The DNA for the CDR3 is TGTGCCTGGAGTAGCAGGGCTGATCAGCCCCAGCATTTT.

The chain links TRBV4-2 to TRBJ1-3; perhaps TRBD1 as D (5 bases). Germline lookup yields CDR1 LGHNA and CDR2 YNFKEQ. The CDR3 is made up of 16 amino acids. V was trimmed by 4 bases and J by 4 bases, leaving 17 bases between them. Here the CDR3 DNA reads TGTGCCAGCAGCCCAGAGGTAGGGCAGGGAGGAAACACCATATATTTT. This gives the protein CASSPEVGQGGNTIYF.

The rearrangement joins TRBV11-2 to TRBJ1-6, with unresolved D. The ends were cut back, 3 bases at V and 8 bases at J, with 2 bases in the middle. Germline V CDR1 and CDR2: SGHAT, FQNNGV. The CDR3 contains 11 residues. CDR3 amino acids: CASSLDSPLHF. The CDR3 DNA reads as TGTGCCAGCAGCTTGGATTCACCCCTCCACTTT.

The rearrangement uses TRBV10-2 and TRBJ1-1; possibly TRBD1 for D (5 bases). Germline V gives CDR1 WSHSY, CDR2 SAAADI. CDR3 length equals 13 residues. V was shortened by 10 bases and J by 4 bases, with 16 bases between the two germline ends. The CDR3 coding sequence is TGCGCCACCGATTCCGGGGGGACCACTGAAGCTTTCTTT. It translates to CATDSGGTTEAFF.

This chain uses TRBV30 with TRBJ1-2; D gene unclear. CDR3 length: 13 residues. Germline lookup yields CDR1 GTSNPN and CDR2 SVGIG (reference sequence). Trimming cost V 2 bases and J 7 bases, with 14 bases left between them. CDR3 DNA: TGTGCCTGGAGTACCACCTCAGGTAGTGGCTACACCTTC. This codes for CAWSTTSGSGYTF.

The V call is TRBV7-2, the J call TRBJ1-2; D gene ambiguous. V lost 1 base, J lost 8 bases, and 8 bases lay in between. CDR1 SGHTA and CDR2 FQGNSA come from the germline V gene. This CDR3 has 12 amino acids. In DNA, the CDR3 is TGTGCCAGCAGCTTAGAGGTGACCGGCTACACCTTC. Its protein product is CASSLEVTGYTF.

The sample holds one count of this clone. The chain combines TRBV14 with TRBJ1-1, with TRBD1 as a possible D gene (5 bases). With 6 bases removed from V and 1 base from J, the gap between germline ends came to 15 bases. Germline CDR1 reads SGHDN; CDR2 reads FVKESK. The CDR3 is made up of 15 amino acids. The CDR3 DNA sequence: TGTGCCAGCAGTCCGTTCGGGGGGTGGAACACTGAAGCTTTCTTT. Encoded protein: CASSPFGGWNTEAFF.

The sample holds a few counts of this clone. The chain employs TRBV30 and TRBJ1-2; 8 bases match TRBD1. V lost 1 base and J lost 8; bases outside the gene matches: 3. There are 12 residues in the CDR3. Germline loops: CDR1 GTSNPN, CDR2 SVGIG (reference sequence). For the CDR3, the DNA is TGTGCCTGGAGTGCCGGGACAGGAGGCTACACCTTC. Translation gives CAWSAGTGGYTF.

This chain uses TRBV11-2 with TRBJ1-1; no clear D. CDR1 SGHAT and CDR2 FQNNGV come from the germline V gene. The V gene lost 3 bases and the J gene lost 1 base, with 6 bases spanning the gap. This CDR3 has 13 residues. The CDR3: CASSFEANTEAFF. The CDR3 DNA sequence: TGTGCCAGCAGCTTCGAAGCGAACACTGAAGCTTTCTTT.

The chain is built from TRBV6-5 and TRBJ2-3; possibly TRBD1 for D (5 bases). Germline CDR1 and CDR2: MNHEY and SVGAGI. Trimming left V 2 bases short and J 2 bases short, with 14 bases between. CDR3 length equals 16 residues. Here the CDR3 DNA reads TGTGCCAGCAGTTACCGGTCAGGGCGAGTCACAGATACGCAGTATTTT. Protein sequence: CASSYRSGRVTDTQYF.

This clone was observed a few times. The rearrangement uses TRBV5-1 and TRBJ1-1; D gene uncertain. Germline V CDR1 and CDR2: SGHRS, YFSETQ. V was shortened by 1 base and J by 5 bases, with 12 bases between the two germline ends. There are 14 residues in the CDR3. This CDR3 reads CASSLTPGGTEAFF. Written as DNA, the CDR3 is TGCGCCAGCAGCTTGACACCGGGCGGAACTGAAGCTTTCTTT.

This clone was seen once. The chain is built from TRBV7-9 and TRBJ2-7; D gene uncertain. There are 13 residues in the CDR3. CDR1 and CDR2 (germline): SEHNR, FQNEAQ (reference sequence). Trimming took off 0 bases at V and 2 bases at J, with 5 bases between the two ends. CDR3 in DNA: TGTGCCAGCAGCTTAGCGGAGACCTACGAGCAGTACTTC. Its translation is CASSLAETYEQYF.

This chain connects TRBV4-1 to TRBJ1-2; 8 bases match TRBD1. Germline CDR1 and CDR2: MGHRA and YSYEKL. J gave up 8 bases and V 5 bases, and 7 bases lay outside the gene matches. The CDR3 has 13 amino acids. The DNA for the CDR3 is TGCGCCAGCAGCAAGACAGGGGATGGCGGCTACACCTTC. It translates to CASSKTGDGGYTF.

This clone was picked up a small number of times. V and J are TRBV11-2 and TRBJ1-1; unclear D gene. V was pared by 1 base and J by 3 bases, with 9 bases between. CDR3 length equals 14 residues. Germline loops: CDR1 SGHAT, CDR2 FQNNGV. The CDR3 region has the DNA TGTGCCAGCAGCTTAGGACTATGGGACACTGAAGCTTTCTTT. It specifies CASSLGLWDTEAFF.

The V and J genes are TRBV10-3 and TRBJ1-2; no clear D gene. The germline V gene encodes CDR1 ENHRY and CDR2 SYGVKD. V was pared by 2 bases and J by 5 bases, with 9 bases between. CDR3 size: 13 residues. DNA for the CDR3: TGTGCCATCAGTGAGGCCTTGCTATATGGCTACACCTTC. It codes for CAISEALLYGYTF.

The sample holds a few counts of this clone. The chain has TRBV19 and TRBJ1-3; unclear D gene. Looked up from germline, CDR1 is LNHDA and CDR2 is SQIVND (reference sequence). Between the trimmed V and J ends, which lost 3 bases and 0 bases, there was a span of 3 bases. The CDR3 extends over 13 amino acids. CDR3 in amino acids: CASSIDSGNTIYF. The CDR3 DNA sequence: TGTGCCAGTAGTATCGACTCTGGAAACACCATATATTTT. The full variable domain, its missing parts supplied by reference TRBV19 and TRBJ1-3, is DGGITQSPKYLFRKEGQNVTLSCEQNLNHDAMYWYRQDPGQGLRLIYYSQIVNDFQKGDIAEGYSVSREKKESFPLTVTSAQKNPTAFYLCASSIDSGNTIYFGEGSWLTVV.

CDR3 DNA sequence: TGCGCCAGCAGCTGGAGGGACAGAAACTATGGCTACACCTTC. As protein: CASSWRDRNYGYTF. V is TRBV5-1 and J is TRBJ1-2, with 7 positions matching TRBD1. Germline trimming cut 3 bases from V and 2 bases from J; bases unmatched to any gene: 4. Germline loops: CDR1 SGHRS, CDR2 YFSETQ. The CDR3 is 14 residues long.

This clone turned up a few times. The chain has TRBV4-3 and TRBJ2-3; tentatively, D is TRBD1 (5 bases). There are 15 residues in the CDR3. V gave up 1 base and J gave up 2 bases, with 10 bases separating them. CDR1 is LGHNA and CDR2 is YSLEER in the germline V gene. The CDR3 sequence: CASSQGDSDTDTQYF. For the CDR3, the DNA is TGCGCCAGCAGCCAAGGCGACAGCGACACAGATACGCAGTATTTT.

The rearrangement uses TRBV7-2 and TRBJ2-7; 7 nucleotides align to TRBD1. This CDR3 has 16 residues. The germline V gene encodes CDR1 SGHTA and CDR2 FQGNSA. Trimming cost V 0 bases and J 7 bases; bases outside gene matches: 12. CDR3 in amino acids: CASSLARAQGIREQYF. The DNA of the CDR3 is TGTGCCAGCAGCTTAGCGCGGGCACAGGGGATAAGGGAGCAGTACTTC.